The clone carrying this TCR beta chain was seen a few times. Its antigen remains unknown. This entry is derived from a study of identical twins. General study findings and limits: Alpha sequences that were out-of-frame and twin-shared showed an excess of low generation probability. Interpretation of the results relied on cross-sectional statistical analysis and not on following the same donors. The models systematically underestimated how much out-of-frame TCR alpha was shared in monozygotic twins.

A template switching step contributed a universal primer site, while unique molecular identifiers were present in the cDNA. One entry per CDR3 protein, called by TCRdb with MiXCR from the 5' RACE reads. Among 500,000 to 650,000 distinct CDR3 sequences listed, approximately 20% were seen once. The CDR3 length is 15 residues. V lost 3 bases, J lost 5 bases, and 6 bases stayed unmatched. The sample was also reused in another study, on yellow fever vaccine responses in identical twins.

Sequencing was performed on CD4+ T cells sorted from blood. This TCR came from a woman under 30 in good health. The J gene is TRBJ2-3, the V gene TRBV12-3 or TRBV12-4, with TRBD2 matching over 9 bases. The CDR3 region is CASSFLRGGQDTQYF. DNA for the CDR3: TGTGCCAGCAGTTTTCTGCGGGGGGGTCAAGATACGCAGTATTTT.